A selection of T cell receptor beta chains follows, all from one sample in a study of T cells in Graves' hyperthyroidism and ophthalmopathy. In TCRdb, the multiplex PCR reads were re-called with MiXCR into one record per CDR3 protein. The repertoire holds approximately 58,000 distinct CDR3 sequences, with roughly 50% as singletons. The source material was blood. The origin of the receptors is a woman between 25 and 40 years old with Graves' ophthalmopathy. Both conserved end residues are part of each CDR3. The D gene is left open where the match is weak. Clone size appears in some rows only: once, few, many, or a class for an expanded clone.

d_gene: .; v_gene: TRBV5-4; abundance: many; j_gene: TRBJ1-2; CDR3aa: CASSLTEFSGYTF; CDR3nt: TGTGCCAGCAGCTTGACGGAGTTTTCGGGCTACACCTTC
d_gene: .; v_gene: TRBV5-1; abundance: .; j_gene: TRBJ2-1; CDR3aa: CASSLAGHEQFF; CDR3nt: TGCGCCAGCAGCTTGGCGGGCCATGAGCAGTTCTTC
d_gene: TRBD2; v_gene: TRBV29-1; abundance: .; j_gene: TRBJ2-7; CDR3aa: CSNRLAPGHEQYF; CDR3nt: TGCAGCAATAGACTAGCCCCAGGGCACGAGCAGTACTTC
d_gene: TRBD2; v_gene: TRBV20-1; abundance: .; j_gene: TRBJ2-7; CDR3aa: CSARLGGSSYEQYF; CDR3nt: TGCAGTGCTCGGTTGGGCGGGAGCTCCTACGAGCAGTACTTC
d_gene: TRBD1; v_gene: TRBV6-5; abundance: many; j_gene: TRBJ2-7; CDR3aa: CASSRTGESYEQYF; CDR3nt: TGTGCCAGCAGCCGGACAGGGGAGTCCTACGAGCAGTACTTC
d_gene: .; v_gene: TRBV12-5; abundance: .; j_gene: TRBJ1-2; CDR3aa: CASGSGGAGYTF; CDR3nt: TGTGCTAGTGGTAGCGGGGGGGCCGGCTACACCTTC
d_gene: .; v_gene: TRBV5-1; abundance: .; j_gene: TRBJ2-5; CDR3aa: CASSLAGQSFKTQYF; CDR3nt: TGCGCCAGCAGCTTGGCAGGGCAGAGTTTTAAGACCCAGTACTTC
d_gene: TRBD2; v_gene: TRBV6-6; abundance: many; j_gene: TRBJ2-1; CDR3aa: CASSYAGEASYNEQFF; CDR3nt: TGTGCCAGCAGTTACGCGGGGGAGGCTTCCTACAATGAGCAGTTCTTC
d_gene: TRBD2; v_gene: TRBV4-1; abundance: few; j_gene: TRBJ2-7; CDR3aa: CASSPPGGLAGEVAAYEQYF; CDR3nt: TGCGCCAGCAGCCCCCCAGGTGGACTAGCGGGAGAAGTGGCCGCCTACGAGCAGTACTTC
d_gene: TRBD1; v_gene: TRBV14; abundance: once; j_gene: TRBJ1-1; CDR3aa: CASSLRTGGGETEAFF; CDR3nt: TGTGCCAGCAGCCTTAGGACAGGGGGAGGAGAGACTGAAGCTTTCTTT
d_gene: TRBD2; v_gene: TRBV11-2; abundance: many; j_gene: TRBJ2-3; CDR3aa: CASSLAAGTSEDTQYF; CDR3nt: TGTGCCAGCAGCTTAGCCGCCGGGACTAGCGAGGATACGCAGTATTTT
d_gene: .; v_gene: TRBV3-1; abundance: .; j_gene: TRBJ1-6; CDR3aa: CASRDSPYNSPHHF; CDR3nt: TGTGCCAGCAGAGACAGCCCGTATAATTCACCCCACCACTTT
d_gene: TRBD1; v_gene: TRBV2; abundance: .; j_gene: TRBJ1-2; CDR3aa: CASQGGGGYTF; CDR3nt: TGTGCCAGCCAGGGGGGCGGTGGCTACACCTTC
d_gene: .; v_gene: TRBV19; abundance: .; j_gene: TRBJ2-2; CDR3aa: CAGSPAGNTGELFF; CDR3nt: TGTGCCGGTAGTCCGGCAGGAAATACCGGGGAGCTGTTTTTT
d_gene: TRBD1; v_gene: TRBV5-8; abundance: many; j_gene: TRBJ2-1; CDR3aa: CASSEDRAYPSYNEQFF; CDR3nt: TGTGCCAGCAGCGAGGACAGGGCGTACCCCTCCTACAATGAGCAGTTCTTC
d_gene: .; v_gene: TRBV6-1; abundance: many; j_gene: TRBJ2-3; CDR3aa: CASQRLAFVDTQYF; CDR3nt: TGTGCCAGCCAAAGACTCGCGTTTGTTGATACGCAGTATTTT
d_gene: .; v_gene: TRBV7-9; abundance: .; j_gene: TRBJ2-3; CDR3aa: CASSSSRTASTDAQYF; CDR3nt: TGTGCCAGCAGCTCCTCAAGGACTGCTAGCACAGATGCGCAGTATTTT
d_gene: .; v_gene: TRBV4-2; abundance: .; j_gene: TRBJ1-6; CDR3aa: CASEPSSGGSPLHF; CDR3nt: TGTGCCAGCGAACCGTCTAGCGGCGGGTCACCCCTCCACTTT
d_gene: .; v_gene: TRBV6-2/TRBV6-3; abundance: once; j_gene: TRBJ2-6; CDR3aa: CASRMAGANVLTF; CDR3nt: TGTGCCAGTAGGATGGCTGGGGCCAACGTCCTGACTTTC
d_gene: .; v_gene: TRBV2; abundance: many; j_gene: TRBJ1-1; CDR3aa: CASSYVNGDEAFF; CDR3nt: TGTGCCAGCAGTTATGTTAACGGGGATGAAGCTTTCTTT
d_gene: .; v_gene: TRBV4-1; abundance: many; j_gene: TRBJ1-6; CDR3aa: CASSQESPSNGNSPLHF; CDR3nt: TGCGCCAGCAGCCAAGAGAGTCCTTCTAACGGGAATTCACCCCTCCACTTT
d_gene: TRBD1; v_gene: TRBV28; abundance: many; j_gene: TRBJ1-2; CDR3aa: CASSRDSDYGYTF; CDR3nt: TGTGCCAGCAGTCGGGACAGCGACTATGGCTACACCTTC
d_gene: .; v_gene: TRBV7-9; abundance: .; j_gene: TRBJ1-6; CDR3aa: CASSLAGSSPLHF; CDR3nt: TGTGCCAGCAGCTTAGCAGGTTCCTCACCCCTCCACTTT
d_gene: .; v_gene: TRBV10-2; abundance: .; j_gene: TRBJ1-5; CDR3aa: CASSCSSNQPQHF; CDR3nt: TGCGCCAGCAGTTGCTCTAGCAATCAGCCCCAGCATTTT
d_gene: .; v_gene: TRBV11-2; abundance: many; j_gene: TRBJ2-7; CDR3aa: CASSLAGYLEQYF; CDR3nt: TGTGCCAGCAGCTTAGCAGGGTACCTCGAGCAGTACTTC
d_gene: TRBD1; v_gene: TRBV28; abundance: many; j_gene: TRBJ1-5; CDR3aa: CASSEEQGASQPQHF; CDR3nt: TGTGCCAGCAGCGAGGAACAGGGGGCAAGCCAGCCCCAGCATTTT
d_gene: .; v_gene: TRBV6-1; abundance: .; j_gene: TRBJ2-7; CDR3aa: CASSDAGSNEQYF; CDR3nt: TGTGCCAGTAGTGATGCGGGTAGTAACGAGCAGTACTTC
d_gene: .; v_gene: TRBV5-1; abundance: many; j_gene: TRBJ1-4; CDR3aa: CASSLAGGRGNEKLFF; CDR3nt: TGCGCCAGCAGCTTGGCCGGTGGGAGGGGGAATGAAAAACTGTTTTTT
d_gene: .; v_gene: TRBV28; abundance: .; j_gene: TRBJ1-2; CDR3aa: CASTAPVEKCYTF; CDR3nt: TGTGCCAGCACCGCCCCAGTAGAGAAGTGCTACACCTTC
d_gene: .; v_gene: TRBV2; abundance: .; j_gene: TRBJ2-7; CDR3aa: CASSVNSYREQYF; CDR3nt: TGTGCCAGCAGTGTCAACAGCTACCGGGAGCAGTACTTC
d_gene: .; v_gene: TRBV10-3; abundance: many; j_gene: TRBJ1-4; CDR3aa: CAISESGGFTTNGKLFF; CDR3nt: TGTGCCATCAGTGAGTCGGGAGGCTTTACAACTAATGGAAAACTGTTTTTT
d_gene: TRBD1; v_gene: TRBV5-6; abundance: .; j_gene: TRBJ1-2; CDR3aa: CASSFFRGREQGYTF; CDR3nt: TGTGCCAGCAGCTTCTTCAGGGGGAGGGAGCAGGGCTACACCTTC
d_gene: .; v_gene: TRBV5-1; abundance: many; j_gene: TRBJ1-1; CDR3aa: CASSLAGGDTEAFF; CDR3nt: TGCGCCAGCAGCTTGGCCGGGGGGGACACTGAAGCTTTCTTT
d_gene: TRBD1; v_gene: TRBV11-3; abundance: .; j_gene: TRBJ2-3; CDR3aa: CASSPSGTGGSLEQYF; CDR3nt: TGTGCCAGCAGCCCGTCCGGGACAGGAGGCTCGTTGGAGCAGTATTTT
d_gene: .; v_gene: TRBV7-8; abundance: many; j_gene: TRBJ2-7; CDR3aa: CASSLQMPVEQYF; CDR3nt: TGTGCCAGCAGCTTACAGATGCCGGTCGAGCAGTACTTC
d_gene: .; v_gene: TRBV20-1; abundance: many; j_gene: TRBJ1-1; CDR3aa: CSASTGGLRGNTEAFF; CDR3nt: TGCAGTGCTTCTACGGGGGGCCTGAGGGGAAACACTGAAGCTTTCTTT
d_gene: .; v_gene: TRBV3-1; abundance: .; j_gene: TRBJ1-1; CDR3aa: CASSQGAPDAEAFF; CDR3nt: TGTGCCAGCAGCCAAGGCGCACCCGACGCTGAAGCTTTCTTT
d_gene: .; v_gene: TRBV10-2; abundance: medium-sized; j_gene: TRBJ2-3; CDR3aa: CASSEYDEFSTDTQYF; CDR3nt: TGCGCCAGCAGTGAATACGACGAGTTTAGCACAGATACGCAGTATTTT
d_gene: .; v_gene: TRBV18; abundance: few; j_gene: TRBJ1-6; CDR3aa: CASSRTGRGNSPLHF; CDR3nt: TGTGCCAGCTCTCGTACAGGAAGAGGCAATTCACCCCTCCACTTT
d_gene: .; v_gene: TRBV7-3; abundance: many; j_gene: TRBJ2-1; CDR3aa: CASAAGRTPSDEQFF; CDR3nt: TGTGCCAGCGCCGCCGGGCGGACCCCATCCGATGAGCAGTTCTTC
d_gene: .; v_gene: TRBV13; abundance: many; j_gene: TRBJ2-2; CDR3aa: CASSLGSATGELFF; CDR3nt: TGTGCCAGCAGCTTAGGGTCTGCCACCGGGGAGCTGTTTTTT
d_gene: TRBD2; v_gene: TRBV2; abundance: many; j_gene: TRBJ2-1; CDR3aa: CASTTSGSYEQFF; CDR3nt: TGTGCCAGCACCACTAGCGGGAGCTATGAGCAGTTCTTC
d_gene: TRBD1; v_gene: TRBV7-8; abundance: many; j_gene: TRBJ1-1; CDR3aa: CASSDKTGHVTEAFF; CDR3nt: TGTGCCAGCAGCGACAAGACAGGGCACGTCACTGAAGCTTTCTTT
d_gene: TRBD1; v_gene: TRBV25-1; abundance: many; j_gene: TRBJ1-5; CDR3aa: CASSQTGGNQPQHF; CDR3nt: TGTGCCAGCAGTCAGACAGGGGGGAATCAGCCCCAGCATTTT
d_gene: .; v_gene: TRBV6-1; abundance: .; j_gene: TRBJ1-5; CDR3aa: CASSEGVTQHF; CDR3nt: TGTGCCAGCAGTGAAGGTGTGACCCAGCATTTT
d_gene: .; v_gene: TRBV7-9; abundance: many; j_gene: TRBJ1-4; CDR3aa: CASSFQGGTNEKLFF; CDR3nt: TGTGCCAGCAGCTTTCAAGGGGGGACTAATGAAAAACTGTTTTTT
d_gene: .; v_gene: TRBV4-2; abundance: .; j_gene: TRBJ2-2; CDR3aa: CASSQRLASTNTGELFF; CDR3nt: TGTGCCAGCAGCCAACGCCTAGCGAGTACGAACACCGGGGAGCTGTTTTTT
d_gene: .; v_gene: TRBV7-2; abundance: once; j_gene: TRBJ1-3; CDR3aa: CASSLKSGNTIYF; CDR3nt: TGTGCCAGCAGCTTAAAAAGTGGAAACACCATATATTTT
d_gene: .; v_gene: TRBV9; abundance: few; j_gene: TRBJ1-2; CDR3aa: CASSVGTARYGYTF; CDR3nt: TGTGCCAGCAGCGTAGGGACGGCGAGGTATGGCTACACCTTC
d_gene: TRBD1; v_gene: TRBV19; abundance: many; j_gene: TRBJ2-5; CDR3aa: CASSRTGGRQETQYF; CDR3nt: TGTGCCAGTAGTAGGACAGGGGGTAGGCAAGAGACCCAGTACTTC
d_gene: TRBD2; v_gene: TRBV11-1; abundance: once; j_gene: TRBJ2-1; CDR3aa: CASSWETGASGSGYEQFF; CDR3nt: TGTGCCAGCAGCTGGGAGACAGGGGCTAGCGGGAGTGGGTATGAGCAGTTCTTC
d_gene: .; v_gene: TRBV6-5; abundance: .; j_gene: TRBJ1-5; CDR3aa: CASSALNQPQHF; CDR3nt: TGTGCCAGCAGTGCGCTTAATCAGCCCCAGCATTTT
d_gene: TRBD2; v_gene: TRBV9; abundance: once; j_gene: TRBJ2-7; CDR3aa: CASSVGWTSGSYEQYF; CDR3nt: TGTGCCAGCAGCGTAGGTTGGACTAGCGGGAGTTACGAGCAGTACTTC
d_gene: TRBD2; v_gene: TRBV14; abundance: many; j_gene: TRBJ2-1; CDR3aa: CASSPRLAGGPTNEQFF; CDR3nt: TGTGCCAGCAGCCCCAGACTAGCGGGAGGGCCTACCAATGAGCAGTTCTTC